The entry that follows covers one T cell receptor beta chain sequence. Its antigen is as yet unknown. CDR1 is SGHRS, CDR2 YFSETQ, per germline. The CDR3 runs 19 residues. Trimming cost V 4 bases and J 5 bases; bases outside gene matches: 16. Using immunoSEQ multiplex PCR, the repertoire was profiled, and TCRdb retains in-frame clones only, with some absent. This table holds about 10,000 clones, 88% found once. These data come from a study of STAT3 mutations in large granular lymphocyte leukemia. Study results and caveats: At least one immunodominant TCR beta clonotype appeared in every T-cell large granular lymphocyte leukemia patient.

Material for sequencing was peripheral blood mononuclear cells. The clonotype comes from a man aged 55 to 70 with T-cell large granular lymphocyte leukemia. Some clones in this sample may be carry-over from other donors' samples. The chain has TRBV5-1 and TRBJ2-3; 13 nucleotides align to TRBD2. CDR3 DNA: TGCGCCAGCAGCCGTACCACAACCCCAGGACTAGCGGGAGAAGATACGCAGTATTTT. This gives the protein CASSRTTTPGLAGEDTQYF.